A single T cell receptor (beta chain) is shown here with its context. The data were produced by immunoSEQ multiplex PCR, yet TCRdb's version contains in-frame clones alone and is incomplete. This sample has under 150,000 clones; roughly 96% occur once, and the top ten carry over 0.35%. The data are from a study of T cell changes during pregnancy in multiple sclerosis. The CDR3 consists of 15 residues. The ends lost 2 bases at V and 5 bases at J; junction bases unmatched: 7. CDR1 LNHDA and CDR2 SQIVND come from the germline V gene (reference sequence). This sequence was found in a female donor with multiple sclerosis, enrolled in a pregnancy study. The sequences come from peripheral blood, collected after pregnancy. The gene calls are TRBV19 and TRBJ2-5; 8 bases match TRBD1. CDR3 sequence reads: CASSIITGGLETQYF. Here the CDR3 DNA reads TGTGCCAGTAGTATAATAACAGGGGGTTTGGAGACCCAGTACTTC.